The source of this T cell receptor (beta chain) is a study of blood T cell repertoires in COVID-19. About the study: COVID-19 samples, acute and convalescent, were from the United States, Italy and Spain. The cDNA or gDNA used as material had been derived from T cells, B-cell-depleted T cells, or PBMCs.

This clone was picked up one time. V lost 5 bases to trimming and J lost 1 base; unmatched junction nucleotides: 7. CDR1 and CDR2 from the germline V gene are LNHDA and SQIVND (reference sequence). The CDR3 runs to 17 residues. Per the original methods: Amplification with reference gene primers provided the estimates of nucleated cell counts. Here immunoSEQ multiplex PCR was the method, and the copy in TCRdb shows in-frame clones only, minus some. The V and J calls and the clone size are those of that table, but D and trimming were determined from the DNA. The sample contains 250,000 to 350,000 clones, around 87% of which appear only once.

This sequence was found in a woman aged 50 to 65 who had recovered from COVID-19. This chain links TRBV19 with TRBJ2-3; TRBD2 matches 12 bases. Sequenced sample: peripheral blood. The CDR3 bases are TGTGCCAGTAGTCAAAATCGACTAGCGGGGGGCACAGATACGCAGTATTTT. This gives the protein CASSQNRLAGGTDTQYF.